This entry concerns a single TCR beta chain. Its antigen remains unknown. In germline, CDR1 is MNHNY, CDR2 SVGAGI (reference sequence). Trimming stripped 3 bases from V and 5 bases from J, with 5 bases between. There are 12 residues in the CDR3. Only patients with spare fresh-frozen tumor and over two years of follow-up were included. The entry originates in a study of glioma-infiltrating T cells after dendritic cell vaccination. For the study at large: Patients received autologous tumor lysate-pulsed dendritic cell vaccination between about 2002 and 2012.

The PCR used 60 V beta and 13 J beta primers. The protocol was immunoSEQ multiplex PCR, while the TCRdb copy is restricted to in-frame clones and leaves out a portion. The table has some 70,000 clones, about 86% seen once. General study results and limits: Few patients contributed both blood and tumor specimens.

The J gene is TRBJ2-1, the V gene TRBV6-6; no clear D. The source material was blood, sampled before dendritic cell vaccination. The receptor comes from a human donor with glioblastoma. The CDR3 reads CASSYADNEQFF. CDR3 DNA: TGTGCCAGCAGTTATGCGGACAATGAGCAGTTCTTC.